The clone carrying this TCR beta chain was seen ten or more times. The CDR3 consists of 16 residues. J was trimmed by 3 bases and V by 4 bases; bases with no gene match: 4. The germline V gene encodes CDR1 MNHEY and CDR2 SMNVEV (reference sequence). Each patient went into thyroid surgery without having received any treatment. The sample belongs to a study of metastatic and nonmetastatic thyroid tumors. TCRdb re-called clones via MiXCR from the PCR reads. This table holds roughly 36,000 clones, roughly 26% found once. Sequencing was done on a sample of blood. The clonotype originates from a female donor with papillary thyroid cancer or a benign thyroid nodule (not recorded which). Some clones in this sample may be carry-over from other donors' samples. The genes are TRBV27 and TRBJ2-1, with 12 bases fitting TRBD2. CDR3 sequence: CASSSTSGGLYNEQFF. The CDR3 nucleotides read TGTGCCAGCAGTTCGACTAGCGGGGGACTCTACAATGAGCAGTTCTTC.